Below are 11 T cell receptor beta chains sequenced from a single sample in a study of T cells after posttransplantation cyclophosphamide. Some clones are missing from TCRdb's copy, which holds only in-frame ones; the method was immunoSEQ multiplex PCR. The sample has over 9,000 clones; approximately 95% are singletons. The sequencing input was naive CD8+ T cells sorted from PBMCs. These TCRs come from a man aged 25 to 45 in good health and a related stem cell transplant donor.

J is TRBJ1-1 and V is TRBV15; D not resolved. V was clipped by 1 base and J by 1 base, with 7 bases between them. This CDR3 contains 14 residues. CDR1 and CDR2 (germline): LNHNV, YYDKDF (reference sequence). CDR3 sequence (DNA): TGTGCCACCAGCAGAGGTGGAGAGAACACTGAAGCTTTCTTT. Its translation is CATSRGGENTEAFF.

The V gene is TRBV28, the J gene TRBJ1-4; D possibly corresponds to TRBD1 (6 bases). Trimming took off 5 bases at V and 4 bases at J, with 17 bases between the two ends. Germline CDR1 MDHEN, CDR2 SYDVKM. The CDR3 covers 16 residues. Here the CDR3 reads CASSGWTEIDNEKLFF. CDR3 sequence (DNA): TGTGCCAGCAGTGGATGGACAGAAATAGATAATGAAAAACTGTTTTTT.

The rearrangement joins TRBV5-1 to TRBJ2-7; 7 bases fit TRBD1. The junction had 8 bases not matched to a gene; V was cut back by 4 bases and J by 4 bases. The CDR3 spans 14 residues. CDR1 is SGHRS, CDR2 YFSETQ, per germline. CDR3 protein: CASSAETGMYEQYF. The CDR3 coding sequence is TGCGCCAGCAGCGCGGAGACAGGGATGTACGAGCAGTACTTC.

The chain recombines TRBV19 with TRBJ1-1, with 8 positions matching TRBD1. The CDR3 loop spans 14 amino acids. Germline CDR1 LNHDA, CDR2 SQIVND (reference sequence). The ends lost 5 bases at V and 5 bases at J; junction bases unmatched: 7. The CDR3 DNA sequence: TGTGCCAGTAGTCCCAGGGGGCGCCTAACTGAAGCTTTCTTT. Translating gives CASSPRGRLTEAFF.

The DNA of the CDR3 is TGTGCCAGCTCACCAAGGGACACTCCGAACACTGAAGCTTTCTTT. Encoded protein: CASSPRDTPNTEAFF. This rearrangement joins TRBV18 to TRBJ1-1, with D possibly TRBD1 on 6 matching bases. V lost 2 bases and J lost 1, with 11 bases in between. CDR3 length: 15 residues. Germline V gene data show CDR1 as KGHSH and CDR2 as LQKENI.

The rearrangement uses TRBV7-9 and TRBJ2-7; D possibly corresponds to TRBD1 (6 bases). V shed 4 bases and J shed 0 bases, with 19 bases lying between them. CDR3 size: 17 residues. Looked up from germline, CDR1 is SEHNR and CDR2 is FQNEAQ (reference sequence). As DNA, the CDR3 is TGTGCCAGCAGCTCCGGGATCCCCAGGGGTGGCTCCTACGAGCAGTACTTC. It specifies CASSSGIPRGGSYEQYF.

Only one count was recorded for this clone. Germline is not matched at one junction end, which may reflect a read error. The rearrangement joins TRBV7-7 to TRBJ2-2; no clear D. Germline V lookup: CDR1 SSHAT, CDR2 FNYEAQ (reference sequence). The CDR3 runs 16 residues. This CDR3 reads CASSLEPPANTGELFF. The CDR3, as DNA: TGTGCTAGCAGCTTAGAACCTCCGGCGAACACCGGGGAGCTGTTTTTT.

The chain uses TRBV5-6 and TRBJ2-3, with D possibly being TRBD2 (5 bases). The CDR3 consists of 12 residues. Per germline, CDR1 SGHDT and CDR2 YYEEEE. Trimming removed 5 bases from V and 5 bases from J, with 9 bases in between. The CDR3 DNA is TGTGCCAGCAGTCCGGGAAGAGATACGCAGTATTTT. This codes for CASSPGRDTQYF.

The chain joins TRBV6-6 to TRBJ2-2; the D gene is possibly TRBD2 (5 bases). The CDR3 is 14 amino acids. Between the trimmed V and J ends, which lost 5 bases and 5 bases, there was a span of 12 bases. Germline assignment: CDR1 MNHNY and CDR2 SVGAGI (reference sequence). CDR3 nucleotides: TGTGCCAGCAGTACTTTAGAGGGTACCGGGGAGCTGTTTTTT. It specifies CASSTLEGTGELFF.

This chain uses TRBV4-2 with TRBJ2-7, with 10 bases lining up with TRBD2. Germline-derived CDR1 and CDR2 are LGHNA and YNFKEQ. This CDR3 has 22 amino acids. V dropped 0 bases and J dropped 1; count of bases not matched to a gene: 21. The CDR3 bases are TGTGCCAGCAGCCAAGATACCCCAGTGGATGGGGTGACTAGCGGGTTATCCTACGAGCAGTACTTC. This translates into CASSQDTPVDGVTSGLSYEQYF.

The chain couples TRBV4-3 to TRBJ2-7; possible D gene TRBD1, 7 bases. Germline CDR1 reads LGHNA; CDR2 reads YSLEER. CDR3 length: 18 amino acids. The ends were cut back, 3 bases at V and 7 bases at J, with 28 bases in the middle. The CDR3 is CASSHTVAAGQSLGEQYF. CDR3 DNA sequence: TGCGCCAGCAGCCATACAGTGGCTGCGGGACAGAGCTTGGGAGAGCAGTACTTC.